These 27 T cell receptor beta chains were sequenced from one sample in a study of OX40 agonist ivuxolimab in advanced cancers. The data were produced by immunoSEQ multiplex PCR, yet TCRdb's version contains in-frame clones alone and is incomplete. The sample consists of 55,000 or so clones, approximately 83% of them appearing once. This material consisted of CD4+ or CD8+ T cells sorted from blood, taken in a trial of the OX40 agonist ivuxolimab. The receptors were sampled from an adult with an advanced solid tumor such as melanoma, head and neck, liver or kidney cancer.

The chain combines TRBV18 with TRBJ2-4, with TRBD1 as a possible D gene (6 bases). Looked up from germline, CDR1 is KGHSH and CDR2 is LQKENI. The CDR3 consists of 16 residues. Trimming took off 4 bases at V and 6 bases at J, with 19 bases between the two ends. CDR3 residues: CASSRGPGVSGNIQYF. CDR3 nucleotides: TGTGCCAGCTCACGGGGGCCAGGGGTCTCCGGAAACATTCAGTACTTC.

The chain carries TRBV28 and TRBJ2-7; D perhaps matches TRBD1 (6 bases). There are 15 residues in the CDR3. Deletions cut 1 base from V and 2 bases from J, with 12 bases between. The V gene's germline CDR1 is MDHEN and CDR2 SYDVKM. Here the CDR3 reads CASSLSFGQTYEQYF. The DNA for the CDR3 is TGTGCCAGCAGTTTATCCTTCGGACAGACCTACGAGCAGTACTTC. Together with reference TRBV28 and TRBJ2-7, the CDR3 gives the full variable domain: DVKVTQSSRYLVKRTGEKVFLECVQDMDHENMFWYRQDPGLGLRLIYFSYDVKMKEKGDIPEGYSVSREKKERFSLILESASTNQTSMYLCASSLSFGQTYEQYFGPGTRLTVT.

The chain has TRBV28 and TRBJ2-5; TRBD1 is a possible D gene (7 bases). Trimming removed 5 bases at V and 4 bases at J, with 20 bases between. The CDR3 spans 16 residues. Germline lookup yields CDR1 MDHEN and CDR2 SYDVKM. CDR3 nucleotide sequence: TGTGCCAGCAGTGTTTGGGCAGGGGGGTCGGGAGAGACCCAGTACTTC. Encoded protein: CASSVWAGGSGETQYF.

The chain joins TRBV2 to TRBJ1-4; TRBD1 matches at 8 bases. The CDR3 totals 14 residues. CDR1 and CDR2 (germline): SNHLY, FYNNEI. The V and J ends lost 1 base and 8 bases, in that order; junction bases with no gene match: 3. The CDR3 DNA follows: TGTGCCAGCAGTGAAGGGACAGGGAACGAAAAACTGTTTTTT. Protein sequence: CASSEGTGNEKLFF.

The V gene is TRBV19, the J gene TRBJ1-5; D unresolved. The CDR3 is 16 amino acids. Trimming stripped 1 base from V and 2 bases from J, with 12 bases between. In germline, CDR1 is LNHDA, CDR2 SQIVND (reference sequence). The CDR3 DNA sequence: TGTGCCAGTAGTATAGGGCTCCCTTGGGGCAATCAGCCCCAGCATTTT. Translation: CASSIGLPWGNQPQHF.

The chain joins TRBV7-8 to TRBJ2-6, with D possibly matching TRBD1 (5 bases). The CDR3 totals 15 residues. Germline CDR1 is SGHVS and CDR2 is FQNEAQ. V gave up 0 bases and J gave up 4 bases, with 7 bases separating them. The DNA for the CDR3 is TGTGCCAGCAGCTTAGCGTGGGGCGGGGCCAACGTCCTGACTTTC. Protein: CASSLAWGGANVLTF.

As regards this clone: Other DNA variants within this sample encode the same CDR3. This chain joins TRBV19 and TRBJ2-3; D gene unclear. Between the trimmed V and J ends, which lost 7 bases and 2 bases, there was a span of 4 bases. The germline V gene has CDR1 LNHDA and CDR2 SQIVND (reference sequence). CDR3 length: 11 residues. In nucleotides, the CDR3 is TGTGCCAGTACGAACACAGATACGCAGTATTTT. Protein: CASTNTDTQYF.

The V call is TRBV19, the J call TRBJ2-1, with a weak D call TRBD2 (6 bases). Germline CDR1 LNHDA, CDR2 SQIVND (reference sequence). CDR3 length equals 13 residues. V lost 2 bases, J lost 7 bases, and 9 bases lay in between. The CDR3 sequence: CASSIRLANEQFF. Written as DNA, the CDR3 is TGTGCCAGTAGTATACGCCTAGCGAATGAGCAGTTCTTC.

The gene calls are TRBV7-8 and TRBJ2-1, with 8 bases matching TRBD2. The CDR3 is 12 residues long. Trimming took 6 bases from V and 15 from J; bases not matched to a gene: 10. Germline loops: CDR1 SGHVS, CDR2 FQNEAQ. The CDR3 coding sequence is TGTGCCAGCAGTCTTTTCGGGGGACTAGTGTTCTTC. Its protein product is CASSLFGGLVFF.

The V call is TRBV25-1, the J call TRBJ2-5; TRBD2 agrees at 11 bases. Germline V gene data show CDR1 as MGHDK and CDR2 as SYGVNS. The CDR3 contains 15 residues. The ends lost 5 bases at V and 6 bases at J; junction bases unmatched: 8. The DNA of the CDR3 is TGTGCCAGCAGTCCCGGACTAGCGGGCATGAAGACCCAGTACTTC. It encodes CASSPGLAGMKTQYF.

The rearrangement uses TRBV29-1 and TRBJ2-5; D might be TRBD1 or TRBD2, each matching 5 bases. The J call may be wrong; the DNA end is better matched by TRBJ2-7. The CDR3 is 12 residues long. Germline-derived CDR1 and CDR2 are SQVTM and ANQGSEA. The CDR3 bases are TGCAGCGTTGGGGACCCAGTCTACGAGCAGTACTTC. It is translated as CSVGDPVYEQYF.

This clone came up a few times. This rearrangement joins TRBV28 to TRBJ1-2; D unresolved. CDR1 and CDR2 (germline): MDHEN, SYDVKM. The CDR3 totals 13 residues. Trimming removed 4 bases from V and 8 bases from J, with 14 bases in between. The CDR3 protein is CASSSPGLGGYTF. DNA of the CDR3: TGTGCCAGCAGTTCCCCCGGGTTAGGGGGCTACACCTTC.

In this sample, this clone turned up once. The chain employs TRBV7-8 and TRBJ2-2; 7 bases align to TRBD1. Germline V gene data show CDR1 as SGHVS and CDR2 as FQNEAQ. Trimming cost V 5 bases and J 7 bases; bases outside gene matches: 10. CDR3 size: 15 residues. CDR3 in DNA: TGTGCCAGCAGCGTCTGGGACAGACTCGTCGGGGAGCTGTTTTTT. Translation: CASSVWDRLVGELFF.

This rearrangement joins TRBV7-9 to TRBJ2-3; tentatively, D is TRBD2 (6 bases). The CDR3 spans 13 residues. From germline, CDR1 is SEHNR and CDR2 FQNEAQ (reference sequence). The V gene lost 8 bases and the J gene lost 2 bases, with 11 bases spanning the gap. The CDR3 protein is CASRREVTDTQYF. The CDR3 nucleotides read TGTGCCAGCCGGAGGGAGGTCACAGATACGCAGTATTTT. The full variable domain, rest sourced from reference TRBV7-9 and TRBJ2-3, is DTGVSQNPRHKITKRGQNVTFRCDPISEHNRLYWYRQTLGQGPEFLTYFQNEAQLEKSRLLSDRFSAERPKGSFSTLEIQRTEQGDSAMYLCASRREVTDTQYFGPGTRLTVL.

J is TRBJ2-7 and V is TRBV2, with D tentatively TRBD1 (6 bases). CDR1 and CDR2 (germline): SNHLY, FYNNEI. V gave up 7 bases and J gave up 6 bases, with 19 bases separating them. The CDR3 extends over 14 amino acids. CDR3 nucleotide sequence: TGTGCCAGCATCCACTTTTCCAACAGGGCCGAGCAGTACTTC. Translating gives CASIHFSNRAEQYF. Drawing the rest from reference TRBV2 and TRBJ2-7, the complete variable domain is EPEVTQTPSHQVTQMGQEVILRCVPISNHLYFYWYRQILGQKVEFLVSFYNNEISEKSEIFDDQFSVERPDGSNFTLKIRSTKLEDSAMYFCASIHFSNRAEQYFGPGTRLTVT.

The chain carries TRBV11-2 and TRBJ2-4; perhaps TRBD1 as D (5 bases). From germline, CDR1 is SGHAT and CDR2 FQNNGV. CDR3 length equals 15 residues. V was cut by 1 base and J by 0 bases, with 7 bases left in between. The CDR3 is CASSLGQLAKNIQYF. DNA for the CDR3: TGTGCCAGCAGCTTAGGACAGCTAGCCAAAAACATTCAGTACTTC.

The chain combines TRBV10-1 with TRBJ2-1; 10 nucleotides line up with TRBD2. Germline V gives CDR1 WNHNN, CDR2 SYGVQD (reference sequence). The junction had 3 bases not matched to a gene; V was cut back by 1 base and J by 9 bases. The CDR3 sequence is 14 residues long. The CDR3 bases are TGCGCCAGCAGTGAGTTCAGGACTAGCGGTGAGCAGTTCTTC. It is translated as CASSEFRTSGEQFF.

This chain uses TRBV7-3 with TRBJ1-1; 7 nucleotides line up with TRBD1. The germline gives CDR1 SGHTA, CDR2 FQGTGA. The CDR3 spans 16 residues. V shed 5 bases and J 4 bases; nucleotides not matched to a gene: 13. The CDR3: CASSTEGALGGTEAFF. The CDR3, as DNA: TGTGCCAGCAGCACCGAGGGGGCTCTAGGAGGCACTGAAGCTTTCTTT.

This clone was detected a few times. At one boundary the junction diverges from the germline segment, which might be a read error. This rearrangement joins TRBV28 to TRBJ2-7, with 13 bases aligning to TRBD2. Germline V gene sequence: CDR1 MDHEN, CDR2 SYDVKM. CDR3 length: 16 residues. The CDR3 nucleotides read TGTGCCAGCAGTTTGCTTACTAGCGGGAGGGCCCCAATCCACATCTTC. This encodes CASSLLTSGRAPIHIF. The full variable domain, in which reference TRBV28 and TRBJ2-7 provide the parts outside the CDR3, is DVKVTQSSRYLVKRTGEKVFLECVQDMDHENMFWYRQDPGLGLRLIYFSYDVKMKEKGDIPEGYSVSREKKERFSLILESASTNQTSMYLCASSLLTSGRAPIHIFGPGTRLTVT.

This clone occurred a few times. The J gene is TRBJ2-7, the V gene TRBV25-1; possible D gene TRBD1, 5 bases. V was pared by 4 bases and J by 5 bases, with 15 bases between. The CDR3 sequence is 14 residues long. The germline gives CDR1 MGHDK, CDR2 SYGVNS. In nucleotides, the CDR3 is TGTGCCAGCAGTGGCACTCCCGACAGCCACGAGCAGTACTTC. Its protein product is CASSGTPDSHEQYF.

The rearrangement links TRBV5-5 to TRBJ1-2; a possible D gene is TRBD1 (6 bases). CDR1 and CDR2 from the germline V gene are SGHKS and YYEKEE (reference sequence). The CDR3 is made up of 15 amino acids. Deletions cut 5 bases from V and 0 bases from J, with 14 bases between. The CDR3 nucleotides read TGTGCCAGCAGGGATTGGACAGCAGCTAACTATGGCTACACCTTC. This codes for CASRDWTAANYGYTF. Together with reference TRBV5-5 and TRBJ1-2, the CDR3 gives the full variable domain: DAGVTQSPTHLIKTRGQQVTLRCSPISGHKSVSWYQQVLGQGPQFIFQYYEKEERGRGNFPDRFSARQFPNYSSELNVNALLLGDSALYLCASRDWTAANYGYTFGSGTRLTVV.

This clone is labeled as medium-sized (0.01 to 0.1%). The gene calls are TRBV18 and TRBJ1-5; no clear D gene. Trimming shortened V by 2 bases and J by 4 bases, and 6 bases separated the two germline ends. This CDR3 is built from 13 residues. CDR1 and CDR2 from the germline V gene are KGHSH and LQKENI. CDR3: CASSPAENQPQHF. The CDR3 bases are TGTGCCAGCTCACCAGCAGAGAATCAGCCCCAGCATTTT.

The chain links TRBV5-1 to TRBJ1-6; D unresolved. CDR3 length: 14 residues. The V and J ends lost 0 bases and 7 bases respectively, with 8 bases between them. Germline CDR1 reads SGHRS; CDR2 reads YFSETQ. The CDR3 here is CASSLERRNSPLHF. CDR3 DNA: TGCGCCAGCAGCTTGGAGAGGAGGAATTCACCCCTCCACTTT.

V gene TRBV11-2 combines with J gene TRBJ1-3, with 8 bases that match TRBD1. The junction had 10 bases not matched to a gene; V was cut back by 7 bases and J by 5 bases. The CDR3 is 15 residues long. Germline values: CDR1 SGHAT, CDR2 FQNNGV. The CDR3 loop reads CASNLGTGGRNTIYF. CDR3 nucleotides: TGTGCCAGCAACCTTGGGACAGGAGGCAGAAACACCATATATTTT.

This sequence joins TRBV6-1 and TRBJ2-2; maybe TRBD2 (6 bases). Germline V gene lookup returns CDR1 MNHNS and CDR2 SASEGT. The CDR3 length is 15 residues. The ends were cut back, 3 bases at V and 4 bases at J, with 12 bases in the middle. CDR3 sequence reads: CASSDSDGSTGELFF. DNA of the CDR3: TGTGCCAGCAGTGACTCCGACGGGAGCACCGGGGAGCTGTTTTTT.

This clone was seen just once. This chain joins TRBV7-8 and TRBJ1-2; no definite D call. This CDR3 has 14 amino acids. The germline gives CDR1 SGHVS, CDR2 FQNEAQ. The V and J ends lost 1 base and 4 bases respectively, with 10 bases between them. The CDR3 protein is CASSLVQSSYGYTF. As DNA, the CDR3 is TGTGCCAGCAGCTTAGTACAGAGCTCCTATGGCTACACCTTC.

The V and J genes are TRBV4-1 and TRBJ2-7; D ambiguous. The CDR3 is 14 amino acids. Germline-derived CDR1 and CDR2 are MGHRA and YSYEKL. Trimming cost V 0 bases and J 5 bases, with 11 bases left between them. CDR3 sequence (DNA): TGCGCCAGCAGCCAAGAATTATCAGTGGACGAGCAGTACTTC. It encodes CASSQELSVDEQYF.